The next 21 T cell receptor beta chains were all read from a single sample in a study of cytomegalovirus exposure and HLA in healthy donors. A multiplex PCR was run with 60 Vbeta primers and 13 Jbeta primers. Libraries were prepared by immunoSEQ multiplex PCR; TCRdb keeps only in-frame clonotypes and omits some of them. Of over 100,000 clones in the sample, about 73% were seen once. The specimen was PBMCs. These TCRs come from a middle-aged woman in good health and CMV-seropositive.

The chain recombines TRBV18 with TRBJ1-2; 9 bases align to TRBD1. Germline loops: CDR1 KGHSH, CDR2 LQKENI. Trimming cost V 2 bases and J 4 bases; bases outside gene matches: 8. The CDR3 extends over 16 amino acids. CDR3 amino acids: CASSPGVGTGTYGYTF. CDR3 in DNA: TGTGCCAGCTCACCAGGGGTAGGGACAGGGACCTATGGCTACACCTTC.

The chain uses TRBV7-6 and TRBJ1-2; no definite D call. The CDR3 is 12 residues long. The V and J ends lost 4 bases and 8 bases respectively, with 11 bases between them. From germline, CDR1 is SGHVS and CDR2 FNYEAQ. The CDR3 nucleotides are TGTGCCAGCAGCTCCGCGGGATACGGCTACACCTTC. Amino acid sequence: CASSSAGYGYTF.

V is TRBV7-9 and J is TRBJ1-2; D might be TRBD1 (6 bases). The CDR3 has 14 amino acids. Trimming took off 5 bases at V and 4 bases at J, with 14 bases between the two ends. The germline CDR1 and CDR2 sequences are SEHNR and FQNEAQ (reference sequence). The CDR3 region has the DNA TGTGCCAGCAGCCCCCAGGGGCGAGTCTATGGCTACACCTTC. Translation: CASSPQGRVYGYTF.

The chain couples TRBV7-9 to TRBJ1-1; TRBD1 matches 7 bases. From germline, CDR1 is SEHNR and CDR2 FQNEAQ (reference sequence). There are 13 residues in the CDR3. V lost 7 bases and J lost 6; bases outside the gene matches: 8. The DNA of the CDR3 is TGTGCCAGCATGGCAGGGACAGTCTCTGAAGCTTTCTTT. Translation: CASMAGTVSEAFF.

The rearrangement joins TRBV5-8 to TRBJ1-1, with TRBD1 identical over 7 bases. Germline V gene sequence: CDR1 SGHTS, CDR2 YDEGEE. The CDR3 is made up of 12 amino acids. The V and J ends lost 6 bases and 9 bases, in that order; junction bases with no gene match: 8. CDR3 in amino acids: CASTLTGRKAFF. The CDR3 DNA reads TGTGCCAGCACCCTGACAGGGAGGAAAGCTTTCTTT.

The J gene is TRBJ1-4, the V gene TRBV18; D gene ambiguous. This CDR3 region has 14 residues. Germline V gives CDR1 KGHSH, CDR2 LQKENI. V lost 2 bases and J 0 bases, leaving 4 bases between the germline ends. Here the CDR3 DNA reads TGTGCCAGCTCACCAGCGTCAACTAATGAAAAACTGTTTTTT. It encodes CASSPASTNEKLFF. The whole variable domain, filled in from reference TRBV18 and TRBJ1-4, reads NAGVMQNPRHLVRRRGQEARLRCSPMKGHSHVYWYRQLPEEGLKFMVYLQKENIIDESGMPKERFSAEFPKEGPSILRIQQVVRGDSAAYFCASSPASTNEKLFFGSGTQLSVL.

V usage is TRBV2 and J usage is TRBJ2-7; a possible D gene is TRBD2 (5 bases). This CDR3 contains 15 residues. The V gene's germline CDR1 is SNHLY and CDR2 FYNNEI. Trimming removed 5 bases at V and 3 bases at J, with 17 bases between. Written as DNA, the CDR3 is TGTGCCAGCAGTAAGCTCGGGGTATCTATCTACGAGCAGTACTTC. As protein: CASSKLGVSIYEQYF. Looking up the rest from reference TRBV2 and TRBJ2-7 gives the full variable domain: EPEVTQTPSHQVTQMGQEVILRCVPISNHLYFYWYRQILGQKVEFLVSFYNNEISEKSEIFDDQFSVERPDGSNFTLKIRSTKLEDSAMYFCASSKLGVSIYEQYFGPGTRLTVT.

The chain links TRBV7-2 to TRBJ1-2; the match to TRBD1 covers 8 bases. The V gene end was trimmed by 1 base and the J gene end by 8 bases; junction bases not matched to a gene: 9. Germline loops: CDR1 SGHTA, CDR2 FQGNSA. The CDR3 covers 15 residues. The CDR3 DNA reads TGTGCCAGCAGCTTAGACCGGACAGGGAGGGGCGGCTACACCTTC. As protein: CASSLDRTGRGGYTF.

This chain uses TRBV18 with TRBJ2-6, with 7 bases aligning to TRBD1. The CDR3 has 17 residues. The V segment lost 1 base and the J segment 3 bases; nucleotides outside the gene matches: 6. CDR1 is KGHSH and CDR2 is LQKENI in the germline V gene. CDR3 residues: CASSPQRGRLGANVLTF. The CDR3 coding sequence is TGTGCCAGCTCACCACAGAGGGGGCGCCTTGGGGCCAACGTCCTGACTTTC. The full variable domain, rest sourced from reference TRBV18 and TRBJ2-6, is NAGVMQNPRHLVRRRGQEARLRCSPMKGHSHVYWYRQLPEEGLKFMVYLQKENIIDESGMPKERFSAEFPKEGPSILRIQQVVRGDSAAYFCASSPQRGRLGANVLTFGAGSRLTVL.

The chain has TRBV10-3 and TRBJ2-7; D might be TRBD1 (5 bases). The V end was cut by 7 bases, the J end by 3 bases, with 16 bases between. This CDR3 has 14 residues. From germline, CDR1 is ENHRY and CDR2 SYGVKD. The CDR3 sequence is CAITGQGLNYEQYF. The DNA for the CDR3 is TGTGCCATCACAGGTCAGGGATTAAACTACGAGCAGTACTTC.

A few counts support this clone. The V call is TRBV19, the J call TRBJ1-1; 8 nucleotides align to TRBD1. This CDR3 has 15 residues. V lost 6 bases and J lost 5; bases outside the gene matches: 11. Germline CDR1 reads LNHDA; CDR2 reads SQIVND (reference sequence). CDR3 DNA sequence: TGTGCCAGTAGGCCCATCACAGGGGGAGGGACTGAAGCTTTCTTT. Protein sequence: CASRPITGGGTEAFF. Together with reference TRBV19 and TRBJ1-1, the CDR3 gives the full variable domain: DGGITQSPKYLFRKEGQNVTLSCEQNLNHDAMYWYRQDPGQGLRLIYYSQIVNDFQKGDIAEGYSVSREKKESFPLTVTSAQKNPTAFYLCASRPITGGGTEAFFGQGTRLTVV.

The chain carries TRBV28 and TRBJ2-1; TRBD1 matches 7 bases. This CDR3 is built from 14 residues. The germline V gene has CDR1 MDHEN and CDR2 SYDVKM. V trimming: 3 bases; J trimming: 8 bases; junction bases outside the gene matches: 7. The DNA for the CDR3 is TGTGCCAGCAGTTTGGGGGACAGTATCTATGAGCAGTTCTTC. Translating gives CASSLGDSIYEQFF.

This chain uses TRBV5-5 with TRBJ1-1; D unclear. Germline V lookup: CDR1 SGHKS, CDR2 YYEKEE (reference sequence). The CDR3 loop spans 14 amino acids. V was trimmed by 3 bases and J by 1 base, leaving 10 bases between them. Written as DNA, the CDR3 is TGTGCCAGCAGCTCCGGGTCCTGGAACACTGAAGCTTTCTTT. Protein sequence: CASSSGSWNTEAFF.

V gene TRBV5-6 combines with J gene TRBJ2-5; 7 nucleotides line up with TRBD1. Germline CDR1 SGHDT, CDR2 YYEEEE. There are 16 residues in the CDR3. J gave up 8 bases and V 3 bases, and 16 bases lay outside the gene matches. In DNA form, the CDR3 reads TGTGCCAGCAGCTGGGCGGTAGGGACAGTATCGGGAACCCAGTACTTC. As protein: CASSWAVGTVSGTQYF.

This chain joins TRBV2 and TRBJ1-4; D is possibly TRBD1 (6 bases). V was shortened by 6 bases and J by 8 bases, with 16 bases between the two germline ends. In germline, CDR1 is SNHLY, CDR2 FYNNEI. There are 14 residues in the CDR3. CDR3 bases: TGTGCCAGCAGGGCAGGGGACGTTAACGAAAAACTGTTTTTT. Protein: CASRAGDVNEKLFF.

Concerning this clone itself: One end of the junction is discordant with germline, which a read error may explain. The chain combines TRBV7-7 with TRBJ2-5; D uncertain. Looked up from germline, CDR1 is SSHAT and CDR2 is FNYEAQ (reference sequence). The CDR3 contains 16 residues. CDR3 sequence (DNA): TGTGCTAGCAGCCCTAACGCTGTTGCTGCTCAAGAGACCCAGTACTTC. Translating gives CASSPNAVAAQETQYF.

The chain carries TRBV7-9 and TRBJ1-2; D is undetermined. This CDR3 contains 14 residues. With 2 bases removed from V and 4 bases from J, the gap between germline ends came to 11 bases. From germline, CDR1 is SEHNR and CDR2 FQNEAQ (reference sequence). The CDR3 bases are TGTGCCAGCAGCTTATGGGTCGAGGGCTATGGCTACACCTTC. This codes for CASSLWVEGYGYTF. Supplemented by reference TRBV7-9 and TRBJ1-2, the full variable domain reads DTGVSQNPRHKITKRGQNVTFRCDPISEHNRLYWYRQTLGQGPEFLTYFQNEAQLEKSRLLSDRFSAERPKGSFSTLEIQRTEQGDSAMYLCASSLWVEGYGYTFGSGTRLTVV.

The chain joins TRBV7-2 to TRBJ2-3; D perhaps matches TRBD1 (5 bases). V was cut by 5 bases and J by 3 bases, with 15 bases left in between. The CDR3 covers 15 residues. Germline V gene data show CDR1 as SGHTA and CDR2 as FQGNSA. CDR3 region: CASSTRQGRTDTQYF. CDR3 nucleotide sequence: TGTGCCAGCAGCACCCGCCAGGGCCGGACAGATACGCAGTATTTT.

This sequence joins TRBV7-3 and TRBJ2-2, with unresolved D. The length of the CDR3 is 13 residues. V dropped 1 base and J dropped 4 bases, with 4 bases sitting between them. Germline V gives CDR1 SGHTA, CDR2 FQGTGA. The DNA for the CDR3 is TGTGCCAGCAGCTTAAGGAGCACCGGGGAGCTGTTTTTT. This codes for CASSLRSTGELFF.

This chain uses TRBV15 with TRBJ2-3; perhaps TRBD1 as D (6 bases). The CDR3 loop spans 18 amino acids. Trimming removed 0 bases at V and 1 base at J, with 17 bases between. Germline V gene sequence: CDR1 LNHNV, CDR2 YYDKDF (reference sequence). The CDR3 here is CATSRDLGWAGGTDTQYF. DNA for the CDR3: TGTGCCACCAGCAGAGATCTGGGGTGGGCAGGGGGCACAGATACGCAGTATTTT. Full variable domain (missing parts from reference TRBV15 and TRBJ2-3): DAMVIQNPRYQVTQFGKPVTLSCSQTLNHNVMYWYQQKSSQAPKLLFHYYDKDFNNEADTPDNFQSRRPNTSFCFLDIRSPGLGDTAMYLCATSRDLGWAGGTDTQYFGPGTRLTVL.

This clone has only one observation. This rearrangement joins TRBV7-9 to TRBJ2-5, with a tentative D call TRBD2 (5 bases). Germline-derived CDR1 and CDR2 are SEHNR and FQNEAQ (reference sequence). Trimming pared 5 bases from V and 5 bases from J, leaving 12 bases between. There are 13 residues in the CDR3. CDR3 coding DNA: TGTGCCAGCAGCCTCGGGATATCGGAGACCCAGTACTTC. Translation gives CASSLGISETQYF.